The rows below give T cell receptor beta chains drawn from one sample of a study of radiotherapy plus CTLA-4 blockade in lung cancer. Produced via immunoSEQ multiplex PCR; TCRdb's table is partial and in-frame only. The repertoire has 55,000 to 80,000 clones, roughly 80% of them found once; the top ten carry approximately 4.5%. Sequences were derived from peripheral blood, sampled from a patient treated with radiotherapy plus ipilimumab. All receptors derive from a human donor with non-small cell lung cancer who had a complete response to radiotherapy plus ipilimumab. The CDR3 runs from the conserved cysteine through the conserved F or W. D genes are given only for firm matches. For some rows the clone size is stated as once, few or many, or as a class when expanded; others skip it.

d_call,j_call,clone_size,v_call,cdr3_nt,cdr3_aa
NA,TRBJ2-2,NA,TRBV7-2,TGTGCCATCGCCCATCCTTTGACGGAAAACACCGGGGAGCTGTTTTTT,CAIAHPLTENTGELFF
TRBD1,TRBJ2-5,NA,TRBV10-3,TGTGCCATCAGCTACGACAGGGGGGACGAGACCCAGTACTTC,CAISYDRGDETQYF
NA,TRBJ2-3,NA,TRBV7-2,TGTGCCAGCAGCCCCTCACGGACAACGCTCACAGATACGCAGTATTTT,CASSPSRTTLTDTQYF
NA,TRBJ1-1,NA,TRBV6-1,TGTGCCAGCAGCGAGGGGGACAAAAGCACTGAAGCTTTCTTT,CASSEGDKSTEAFF
NA,TRBJ1-5,NA,TRBV27,TGTGCCAGCAGGGAGTACCGGGACACAGATCAGCCCCAGCATTTT,CASREYRDTDQPQHF
NA,TRBJ1-2,NA,TRBV18,TGTGCCAGCTCACCACTCTCAGGGAGGCTTTCTAACTATGGCTACACCTTC,CASSPLSGRLSNYGYTF
TRBD1,TRBJ2-1,few,TRBV27,TGTGCCAGCAGTCCTTACAGGGGCCTTCTCTACAATGAGCAGTTCTTC,CASSPYRGLLYNEQFF
NA,TRBJ2-5,NA,TRBV19,TGTGCCAGTAGTACACAAGACCAAGAGACCCAGTACTTC,CASSTQDQETQYF
NA,TRBJ1-1,NA,TRBV2,TGTGCCAGTTCCGGGACATATATGGACACTGAAGCTTTCTTT,CASSGTYMDTEAFF
NA,TRBJ2-7,many,TRBV30,TGTGCCTGGAGCAGCGGATGGGGAGGCGAGCAGTACTTC,CAWSSGWGGEQYF
NA,TRBJ1-2,NA,TRBV14,TGTGCCAGCAGCCAAGAAGGGGATGGCTACACCTTC,CASSQEGDGYTF
NA,TRBJ1-5,few,TRBV7-2,TGTGCCAGCAGTTTTTCCTATCAGCCCCAGCATTTT,CASSFSYQPQHF
TRBD1,TRBJ2-7,NA,TRBV7-2,TGTGCCAGCAGCTTAAGCCGGGACAGGGTGTACTTC,CASSLSRDRVYF
NA,TRBJ1-2,NA,TRBV5-6,TGTGCCAGCAGCTTGGCCGTTTCTTTCTATGGCTACACCTTC,CASSLAVSFYGYTF
NA,TRBJ1-6,NA,TRBV18,TGTGCCAGCTCACCTTGGAGCAGGCCGGACTATAATTCACCCCTCCACTTT,CASSPWSRPDYNSPLHF
TRBD2,TRBJ2-2,few,TRBV5-6,TGTGCCAGCAGCTTTTCTAGCGGGGGGCGGTCCGGGGAGCTGTTTTTT,CASSFSSGGRSGELFF
NA,TRBJ2-5,NA,TRBV9,TGTGCCAGCAGCTCCGGAGGGTGGGGCTCCCCCGAGACCCAGTACTTC,CASSSGGWGSPETQYF
NA,TRBJ1-5,NA,TRBV7-2,TGTGCCAGCAGCTTAGCGCATCCGGGGGGACGGGGTACGAGCAATCAGCCCCAGCATTTT,CASSLAHPGGRGTSNQPQHF
NA,TRBJ1-1,NA,TRBV4-1,TGCGCCAGCAGCAAAGGCCCGGGACTAAACACTGAAGCTTTCTTT,CASSKGPGLNTEAFF
NA,TRBJ1-1,NA,TRBV29-1,TGCAGCGTTCTCTATCGGGGCAAGATAGCTGAAGCTTTCTTT,CSVLYRGKIAEAFF
NA,TRBJ2-2,NA,TRBV27,TGTGCCAGCAGTTTATGGGCAGGGGCCACCGGGGAGCTGTTTTTT,CASSLWAGATGELFF
NA,TRBJ2-5,NA,TRBV5-1,TGCGCCAGCAGCTTGGACAGTTTACAAGAGACCCAGTACTTC,CASSLDSLQETQYF
NA,TRBJ2-3,NA,TRBV28,TGTGCCAGCAGTGCTGGGCCAGAAGGGGGGCAGTATTTT,CASSAGPEGGQYF
NA,TRBJ1-5,NA,TRBV30,TGTGCCTGGAGTGTTGGCAGAGGCAATCAGCCCCAGCATTTT,CAWSVGRGNQPQHF
TRBD2,TRBJ2-5,NA,TRBV7-2,TGTGCCAGCAGCTTAGCGCAAAGCGGGGGGGCCGAGACCCAGTACTTC,CASSLAQSGGAETQYF
NA,TRBJ2-3,NA,TRBV5-1,TGCGCCAGCAGCTTGGAGACAGATACGCAGTATTTT,CASSLETDTQYF
NA,TRBJ1-1,NA,TRBV2,TGTGCCAGCAGGGGGCAGCTGAACACTGAAGCTTTCTTT,CASRGQLNTEAFF
NA,TRBJ1-5,NA,TRBV6-1,TGTGCCAGCAGTTTCAATCAGCCCCAGCATTTT,CASSFNQPQHF
TRBD1,TRBJ1-1,once,TRBV5-1,TGCGCCAGCAGCTTTGACAGGGGAGTCATGAACACTGAAGCTTTCTTT,CASSFDRGVMNTEAFF
NA,TRBJ1-4,NA,TRBV4-1,TGCGCCAGCAGCCACCCTGATCGTACAACTAATGAAAAACTGTTTTTT,CASSHPDRTTNEKLFF
NA,TRBJ1-1,NA,TRBV28,TGTGCCAGCAGTTCATATATCTTAGGGGCCTCCGGCGGGGACACTGAAGCTTTCTTT,CASSSYILGASGGDTEAFF
NA,TRBJ2-3,once,TRBV18,TGTGCCAGCTCACCAGAGGGTTCGTTCACAGATACGCAGTATTTT,CASSPEGSFTDTQYF
NA,TRBJ2-6,NA,TRBV27,TGTGCCAGCAGTTTATTTCCAGGGTACCCTGGGGCCAACGTCCTGACTTTC,CASSLFPGYPGANVLTF
NA,TRBJ1-5,NA,TRBV7-2,TGTGCCAGCAGCTTAGATAGGTCGGTGGGTCAGCCCCAGCATTTT,CASSLDRSVGQPQHF
NA,TRBJ1-1,NA,TRBV7-8,TGTGCCAGCAGCTTAGTCGGTGGGGGCGTCACTGAAGCTTTCTTT,CASSLVGGGVTEAFF
NA,TRBJ1-2,NA,TRBV30,TGTGCCTGGAGTGGGGGCTGGGGCTACACCTTC,CAWSGGWGYTF
NA,TRBJ2-5,NA,TRBV6-5,TGTGCCAGCAGCTTAAACAGGCTTCAGTACTTC,CASSLNRLQYF
NA,TRBJ1-2,NA,TRBV30,TGTGCCTGGAGTGAGGGGAACTATGGCTACACCTTC,CAWSEGNYGYTF
TRBD1,TRBJ2-5,NA,TRBV10-2,TGCGCCAGCAGGAGGGGGCAGGGAGAGACCCAGTACTTC,CASRRGQGETQYF
TRBD1,TRBJ2-4,NA,TRBV5-1,TGCGCCAGCAGCGAGAATACAGGGGAAAACATTCAGTACTTC,CASSENTGENIQYF
NA,TRBJ2-3,NA,TRBV11-3,TGTGCCAGCAGCTGGAAAGGGGCTTTAGGCACAGATACGCAGTATTTT,CASSWKGALGTDTQYF
NA,TRBJ2-3,NA,TRBV7-8,TGTGCCAGCAGCTTAGAGGGGTATACGCAGTATTTT,CASSLEGYTQYF
NA,TRBJ2-5,NA,TRBV7-2,TGTGCCAGCAGCTCAGGGTCCCAAGAGACCCAGTACTTC,CASSSGSQETQYF
NA,TRBJ2-2,NA,TRBV7-8,TGTGCCAGCAGCTCTGGGGTGACCGTACTTTCTAGAACCGGGGAGCTGTTTTTT,CASSSGVTVLSRTGELFF
NA,TRBJ2-1,NA,TRBV28,TGTGCCAGCAGTTTATTTAGGCTTCTAGGCGGCAATGAGCAGTTCTTC,CASSLFRLLGGNEQFF
NA,TRBJ1-4,few,TRBV2,TGTGCCAGCAGTGAAGCCTCTCGGGCTAATGAAAAACTGTTTTTT,CASSEASRANEKLFF
TRBD1,TRBJ1-4,NA,TRBV7-2,TGTGCCAGCAGCTTGGGACAGGGAGGGGAAAAACTGTTTTTT,CASSLGQGGEKLFF
NA,TRBJ1-2,NA,TRBV7-9,TGTGCCAGCAGCTTAACGGCAGCGCCCTATGGCTACACCTTC,CASSLTAAPYGYTF
TRBD1,TRBJ1-6,NA,TRBV6-6,TGTGCCAGCAGACAGGGGAATTCACCCCTCCACTTT,CASRQGNSPLHF
TRBD1,TRBJ1-5,once,TRBV5-6,TGTGCCAGCAGCCGGATCGACAGGGGGGAGCAGCCCCAGCATTTT,CASSRIDRGEQPQHF
TRBD1,TRBJ1-5,NA,TRBV10-3,TGTGCCATCAGCCCAGGGGGAGGGCAGCCCCAGCATTTT,CAISPGGGQPQHF